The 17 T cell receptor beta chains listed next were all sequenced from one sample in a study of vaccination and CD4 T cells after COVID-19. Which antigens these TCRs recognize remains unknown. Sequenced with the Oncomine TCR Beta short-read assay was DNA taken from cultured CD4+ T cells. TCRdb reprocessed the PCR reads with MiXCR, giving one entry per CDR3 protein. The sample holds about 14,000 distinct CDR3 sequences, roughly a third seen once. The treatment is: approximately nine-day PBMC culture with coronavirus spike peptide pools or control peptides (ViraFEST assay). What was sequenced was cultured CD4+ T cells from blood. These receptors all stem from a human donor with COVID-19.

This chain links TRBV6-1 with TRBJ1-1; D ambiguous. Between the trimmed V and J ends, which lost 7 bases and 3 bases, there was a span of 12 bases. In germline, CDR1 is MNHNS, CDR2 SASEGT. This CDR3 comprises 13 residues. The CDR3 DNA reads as TGTGCCAGCAATACACAGCTCTACACTGAAGCTTTCTTT. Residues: CASNTQLYTEAFF.

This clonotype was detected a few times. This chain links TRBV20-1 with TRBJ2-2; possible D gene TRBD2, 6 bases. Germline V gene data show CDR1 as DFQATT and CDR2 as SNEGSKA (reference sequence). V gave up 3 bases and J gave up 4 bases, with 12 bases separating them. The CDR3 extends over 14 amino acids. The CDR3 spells CSARTTRGTGELFF. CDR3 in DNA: TGCAGTGCTAGGACGACTAGAGGCACCGGGGAGCTGTTTTTT.

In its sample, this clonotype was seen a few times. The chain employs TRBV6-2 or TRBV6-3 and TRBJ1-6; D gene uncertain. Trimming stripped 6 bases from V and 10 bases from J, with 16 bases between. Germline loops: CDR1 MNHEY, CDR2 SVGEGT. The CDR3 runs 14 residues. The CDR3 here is CASRNTETRSPLHF. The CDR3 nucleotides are TGTGCCAGCAGGAATACGGAAACGCGGTCACCCCTCCACTTT.

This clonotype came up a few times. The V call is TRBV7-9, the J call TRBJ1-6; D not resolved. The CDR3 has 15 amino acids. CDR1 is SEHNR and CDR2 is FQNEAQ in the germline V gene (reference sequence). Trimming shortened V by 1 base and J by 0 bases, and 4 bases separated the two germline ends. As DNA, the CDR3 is TGTGCCAGCAGCTTAGGGAGCTCCTATAATTCACCCCTCCACTTT. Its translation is CASSLGSSYNSPLHF.

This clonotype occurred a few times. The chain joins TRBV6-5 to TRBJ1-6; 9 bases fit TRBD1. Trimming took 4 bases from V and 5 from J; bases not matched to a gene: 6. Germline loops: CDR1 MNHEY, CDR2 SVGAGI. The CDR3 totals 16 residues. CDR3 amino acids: CASSFKDRGNNSPLHF. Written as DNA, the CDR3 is TGTGCCAGCAGTTTCAAGGACAGGGGTAATAATTCACCCCTCCACTTT.

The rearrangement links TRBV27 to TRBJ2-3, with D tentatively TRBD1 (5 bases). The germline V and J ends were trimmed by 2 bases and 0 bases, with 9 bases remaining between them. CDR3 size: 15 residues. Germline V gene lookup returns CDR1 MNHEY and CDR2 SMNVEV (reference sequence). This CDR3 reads CASSLKGPSTDTQYF. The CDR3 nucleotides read TGTGCCAGCAGTTTAAAGGGGCCGAGCACAGATACGCAGTATTTT.

This CDR3 is CATSRPGQGEQFF. As DNA, the CDR3 is TGTGCCACCAGCAGACCAGGGCAAGGTGAGCAGTTCTTC. This chain links TRBV15 with TRBJ2-1; possible D gene TRBD1, 5 bases. Trimming pared 2 bases from V and 9 bases from J, leaving 11 bases between. CDR3 length: 13 residues. The germline gives CDR1 LNHNV, CDR2 YYDKDF (reference sequence).

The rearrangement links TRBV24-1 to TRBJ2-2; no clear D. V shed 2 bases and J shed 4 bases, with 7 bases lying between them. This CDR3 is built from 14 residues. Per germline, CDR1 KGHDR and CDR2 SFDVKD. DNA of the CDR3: TGTGCCACCAGTGATTCGAGGCTCACCGGGGAGCTGTTTTTT. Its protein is CATSDSRLTGELFF.

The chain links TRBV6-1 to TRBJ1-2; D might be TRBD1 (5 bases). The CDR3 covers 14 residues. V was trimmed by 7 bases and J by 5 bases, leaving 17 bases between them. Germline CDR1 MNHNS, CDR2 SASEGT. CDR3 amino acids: CASTKRGLWYGYTF. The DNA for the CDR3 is TGTGCCAGCACTAAGAGGGGACTTTGGTATGGCTACACCTTC.

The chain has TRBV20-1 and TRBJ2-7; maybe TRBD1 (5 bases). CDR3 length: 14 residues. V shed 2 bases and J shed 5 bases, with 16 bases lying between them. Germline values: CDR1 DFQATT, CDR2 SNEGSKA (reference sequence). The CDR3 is CSARQQGVVDEQYF. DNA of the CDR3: TGCAGTGCTAGACAGCAGGGTGTAGTGGACGAGCAGTACTTC.

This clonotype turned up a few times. CDR3 DNA: TGTGCCAGCAGTGAATCTTGGGGGGGGCCCAATAATTCACCCCTCCACTTT. This codes for CASSESWGGPNNSPLHF. V usage is TRBV25-1 and J usage is TRBJ1-6; D possibly corresponds to TRBD1 (6 bases). The CDR3 has 17 residues. Germline V gives CDR1 MGHDK, CDR2 SYGVNS. V lost 1 base and J lost 5, with 15 bases in between.

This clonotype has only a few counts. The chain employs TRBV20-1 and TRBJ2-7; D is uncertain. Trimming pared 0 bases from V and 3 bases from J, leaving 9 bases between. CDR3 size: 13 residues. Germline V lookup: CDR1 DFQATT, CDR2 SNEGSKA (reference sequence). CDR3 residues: CSARDARNYEQYF. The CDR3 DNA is TGCAGTGCTAGAGATGCCCGAAACTACGAGCAGTACTTC.

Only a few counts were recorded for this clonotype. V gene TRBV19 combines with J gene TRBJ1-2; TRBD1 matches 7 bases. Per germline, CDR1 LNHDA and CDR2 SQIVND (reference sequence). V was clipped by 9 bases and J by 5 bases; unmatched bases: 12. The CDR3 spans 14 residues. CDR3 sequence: CASGTGEGFYGYTF. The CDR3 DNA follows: TGTGCCAGCGGAACAGGGGAAGGTTTTTATGGCTACACCTTC.

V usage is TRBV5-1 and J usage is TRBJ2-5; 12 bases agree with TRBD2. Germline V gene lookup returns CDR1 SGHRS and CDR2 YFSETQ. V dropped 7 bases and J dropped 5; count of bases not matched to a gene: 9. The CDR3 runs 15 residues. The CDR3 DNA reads TGCGCCAGCCAAAGGACTAGCGGGGTGGGTGAGACCCAGTACTTC. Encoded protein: CASQRTSGVGETQYF.

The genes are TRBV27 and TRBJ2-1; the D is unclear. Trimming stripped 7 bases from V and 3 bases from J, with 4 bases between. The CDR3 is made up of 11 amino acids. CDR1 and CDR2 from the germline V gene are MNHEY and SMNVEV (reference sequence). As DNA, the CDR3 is TGTGCCAGCAATAACTACAATGAGCAGTTCTTC. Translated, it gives CASNNYNEQFF.

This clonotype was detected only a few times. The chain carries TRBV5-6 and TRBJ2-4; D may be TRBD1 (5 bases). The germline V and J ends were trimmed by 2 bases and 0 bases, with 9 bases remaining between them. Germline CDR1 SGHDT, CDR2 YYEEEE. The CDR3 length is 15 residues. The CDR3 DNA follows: TGTGCCAGCAGCTTTTCCCAGGGAGCCAAAAACATTCAGTACTTC. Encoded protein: CASSFSQGAKNIQYF.

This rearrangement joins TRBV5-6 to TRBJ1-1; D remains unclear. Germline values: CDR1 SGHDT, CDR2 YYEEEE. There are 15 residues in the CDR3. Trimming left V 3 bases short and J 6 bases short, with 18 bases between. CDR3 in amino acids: CASSSMDLWGAEAFF. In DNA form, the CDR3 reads TGTGCCAGCAGCTCCATGGACCTTTGGGGTGCTGAAGCTTTCTTT. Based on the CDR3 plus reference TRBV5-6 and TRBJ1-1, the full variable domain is DAGVTQSPTHLIKTRGQQVTLRCSPKSGHDTVSWYQQALGQGPQFIFQYYEEEERQRGNFPDRFSGHQFPNYSSELNVNALLLGDSALYLCASSSMDLWGAEAFFGQGTRLTVV.